This T cell receptor beta chain was recorded in a study of tumor-infiltrating lymphocytes in primary liver carcinoma. On the study more broadly: Patients, male and female, were 30 to 69 years old.

The V gene's germline CDR1 is MDHEN and CDR2 SYDVKM. The CDR3 loop spans 19 amino acids. Points from the study as a whole: Tumor-blood pairs (like tumor-adjacent pairs) overlapped less than tumor region pairs did.

Concerning this clonotype: The antigen is not known. At one end, the junction sequence differs from germline, possibly due to a read error.

A constant-region primer served to make TCR beta cDNA from about 490 ng total RNA. Library construction for TCR beta comprised three nested multiplex PCR rounds performed with slightly modified ARM-PCR. In the first two PCR rounds, TRBV1-TRBV30 forward primers were paired with a C-beta reverse primer, and each round lasted 10 cycles. TCRdb re-derived calls from the multiplex PCR reads in MiXCR, one entry per CDR3 protein. The top ten hold roughly 28% of the sample, which has roughly 80,000 distinct CDR3 sequences, approximately 62% seen once. The roughly 17-31 mg bulk tissue piece was not sorted before simultaneous RNA and DNA extraction. Subjects presented with primary liver carcinoma managed by surgical resection. Chronic HBV infection was present in the patients, who were treatment-naive.

Sample: tumor-adjacent normal liver tissue. This receptor was obtained from a man aged 40-49 years with primary liver carcinoma and hepatitis B virus infection. V and J are TRBV28 and TRBJ2-7; 7 bases align to TRBD2. CDR3 bases: TGTGCCGGCAGTTTTTTCGGACTAGTGGAAGGGCGAATCTCCTACGAGCAGTACTTC. Amino acid sequence: CAGSFFGLVEGRISYEQYF.